This T cell receptor (beta chain) emerged from a study of blood T cell repertoires in COVID-19. For the study at large: Some COVID-19 samples were acute and others convalescent; all came from the United States, Italy and Spain. T cells, B-cell-depleted T cells, or PBMCs supplied cDNA or gDNA.

V lost 2 bases to trimming and J lost 7 bases; unmatched junction nucleotides: 18. This CDR3 is built from 19 residues. Germline loops: CDR1 LGHDT, CDR2 YNNKEL (reference sequence). In the authors' workflow: Nucleated cell counts were estimated from reference gene primer amplification. Some clones are missing from TCRdb's copy, which holds only in-frame ones; the method was immunoSEQ multiplex PCR. The DNA was the basis for D and trimming; V, J and clone size are from that table. The sample carries about 70,000 clones, under 90% recorded once. The rearrangement joins TRBV3-1 (or the pseudogene TRBV3-2) to TRBJ1-5; 9 nucleotides agree with TRBD1. This receptor was identified in a man aged 70-80 years who had recovered from COVID-19. Material for sequencing was peripheral blood. DNA of the CDR3: TGTGCCAGCAGCCAAACTCCCGAAGGACAGGGGATGCACAAGCAGCCCCAGCATTTT. It yields the protein CASSQTPEGQGMHKQPQHF.